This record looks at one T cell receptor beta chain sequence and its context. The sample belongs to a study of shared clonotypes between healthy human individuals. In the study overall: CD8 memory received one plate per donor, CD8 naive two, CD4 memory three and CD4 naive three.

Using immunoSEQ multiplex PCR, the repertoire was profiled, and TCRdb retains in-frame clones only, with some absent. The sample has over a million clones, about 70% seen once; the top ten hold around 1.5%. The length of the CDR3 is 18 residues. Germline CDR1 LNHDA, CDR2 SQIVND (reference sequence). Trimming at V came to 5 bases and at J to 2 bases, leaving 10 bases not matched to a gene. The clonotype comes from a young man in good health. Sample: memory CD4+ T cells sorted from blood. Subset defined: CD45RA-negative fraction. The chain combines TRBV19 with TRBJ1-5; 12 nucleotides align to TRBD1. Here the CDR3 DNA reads TGTGCCAGTAGTGGGGGACAGGGGGCGTCTTCGGGCAATCAGCCCCAGCATTTT. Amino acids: CASSGGQGASSGNQPQHF.